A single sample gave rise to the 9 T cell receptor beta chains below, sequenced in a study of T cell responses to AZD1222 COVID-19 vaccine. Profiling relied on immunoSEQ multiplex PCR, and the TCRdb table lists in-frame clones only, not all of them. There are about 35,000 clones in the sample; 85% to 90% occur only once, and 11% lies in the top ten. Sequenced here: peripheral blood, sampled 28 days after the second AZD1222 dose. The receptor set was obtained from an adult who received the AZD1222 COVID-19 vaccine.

CDR3 coding DNA: TGTGCCGGAAGGCGGACAGGGGTGGACGAGCAGTACTTC. Translating gives CAGRRTGVDEQYF. This rearrangement joins TRBV30 to TRBJ2-7; 9 nucleotides agree with TRBD1. V trimming: 8 bases; J trimming: 5 bases; junction bases outside the gene matches: 10. This CDR3 is built from 13 residues. CDR1 and CDR2 (germline): GTSNPN, SVGIG (reference sequence).

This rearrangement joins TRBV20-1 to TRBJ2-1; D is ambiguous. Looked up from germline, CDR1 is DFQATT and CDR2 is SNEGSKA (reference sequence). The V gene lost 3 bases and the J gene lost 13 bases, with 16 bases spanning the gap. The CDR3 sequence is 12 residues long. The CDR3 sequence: CSASFLGRSQFF. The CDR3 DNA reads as TGCAGTGCTAGTTTCCTAGGACGGAGCCAGTTCTTC.

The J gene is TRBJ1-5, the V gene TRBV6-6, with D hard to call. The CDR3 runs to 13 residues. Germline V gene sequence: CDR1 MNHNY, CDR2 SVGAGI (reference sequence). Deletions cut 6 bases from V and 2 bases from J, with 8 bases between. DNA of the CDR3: TGTGCCAGCAGCGCGAAAGGCAATCAGCCCCAGCATTTT. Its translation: CASSAKGNQPQHF.

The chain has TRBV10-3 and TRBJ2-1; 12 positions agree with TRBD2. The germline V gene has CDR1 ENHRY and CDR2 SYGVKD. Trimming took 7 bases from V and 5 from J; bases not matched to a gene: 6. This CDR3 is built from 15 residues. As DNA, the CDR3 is TGTGCCATCACCAGGACTAGCGGGACACACAATGAGCAGTTCTTC. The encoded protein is CAITRTSGTHNEQFF.

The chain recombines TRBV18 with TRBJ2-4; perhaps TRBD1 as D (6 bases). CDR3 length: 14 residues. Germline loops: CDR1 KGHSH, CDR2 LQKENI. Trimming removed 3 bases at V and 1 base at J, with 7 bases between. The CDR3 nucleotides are TGTGCCAGCTCACCCGACAGGGCCAAAAACATTCAGTACTTC. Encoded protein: CASSPDRAKNIQYF.

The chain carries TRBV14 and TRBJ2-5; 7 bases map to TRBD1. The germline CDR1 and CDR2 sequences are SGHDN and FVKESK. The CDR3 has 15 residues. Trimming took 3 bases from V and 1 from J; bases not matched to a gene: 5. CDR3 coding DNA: TGTGCCAGCAGCCAGACCCCAGGGGGCCAAGAGACCCAGTACTTC. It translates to CASSQTPGGQETQYF.

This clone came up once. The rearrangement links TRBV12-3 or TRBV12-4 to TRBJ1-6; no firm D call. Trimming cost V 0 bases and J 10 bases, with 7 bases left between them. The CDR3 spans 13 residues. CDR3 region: CASSLAPSSPLHF. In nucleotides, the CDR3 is TGTGCCAGCAGTTTAGCGCCTTCCTCACCCCTCCACTTT.

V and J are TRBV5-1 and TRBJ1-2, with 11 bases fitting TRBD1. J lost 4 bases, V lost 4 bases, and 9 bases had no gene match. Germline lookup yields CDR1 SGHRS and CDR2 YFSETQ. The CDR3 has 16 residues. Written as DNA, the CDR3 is TGCGCCAGCAGCGCCGGACAGGGGGCGGGAGGCTATGGCTACACCTTC. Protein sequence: CASSAGQGAGGYGYTF.

The CDR3 DNA reads as TGCGCCAGCAGCCGTGGACAGGGGGTCGACACCGGGGAGCTGTTTTTT. Protein sequence: CASSRGQGVDTGELFF. V gene TRBV5-1 combines with J gene TRBJ2-2, with 10 bases matching TRBD1. This CDR3 region has 16 residues. Germline CDR1 is SGHRS and CDR2 is YFSETQ. J lost 3 bases, V lost 4 bases, and 6 bases had no gene match.